The 17 T cell receptor beta chains reported below all come from one sample, sequenced in a study of blood T cell repertoires in COVID-19. Clones were read by immunoSEQ multiplex PCR, and TCRdb kept only the in-frame ones, dropping some. The sample lists approximately 180,000 clones, over 75% seen once, with over 2.5% in the top ten. Specimen: peripheral blood. The receptor source for this set is a man in his sixties with acute or convalescent COVID-19.

This clone has a handful of counts. The V and J genes are TRBV7-2 and TRBJ1-4; 8 nucleotides align to TRBD1. Germline values: CDR1 SGHTA, CDR2 FQGNSA. Trimming took 5 bases from V and 8 from J; bases not matched to a gene: 10. CDR3 size: 15 residues. This CDR3 reads CASSITGTGGEKLFF. CDR3 bases: TGTGCCAGCAGCATAACCGGGACAGGAGGGGAAAAACTGTTTTTT.

This clone was observed a handful of times. V gene TRBV11-2 combines with J gene TRBJ1-2; D is unclear. CDR1 SGHAT and CDR2 FQNNGV come from the germline V gene. This CDR3 is 16 amino acids long. The V end lost 0 bases, the J end lost 4 bases, and 15 bases lay between the germline ends. CDR3 sequence: CASSLDPKPDSYGYTF. For the CDR3, the DNA is TGTGCCAGCAGCTTAGATCCGAAGCCCGACTCCTATGGCTACACCTTC.

The chain employs TRBV6-4 and TRBJ2-2; D is ambiguous. Germline V gene lookup returns CDR1 MRHNA and CDR2 SNTAGT. The CDR3 loop spans 16 amino acids. Trimming shortened V by 2 bases and J by 4 bases, and 14 bases separated the two germline ends. CDR3 amino acids: CASSDAVGSSTGELFF. CDR3 in DNA: TGTGCCAGCAGTGACGCCGTGGGTAGCAGCACCGGGGAGCTGTTTTTT.

The V call is TRBV3-1 (or the pseudogene TRBV3-2), the J call TRBJ1-6; D not certain. CDR1 is LGHDT and CDR2 is YNNKEL in the germline V gene (reference sequence). The CDR3 length is 18 residues. Trimming cost V 4 bases and J 7 bases, with 23 bases left between them. CDR3 sequence: CASSRNVATPRGNSPLHF. The CDR3 DNA sequence: TGTGCCAGCAGCCGCAACGTCGCCACACCTAGAGGCAATTCACCCCTCCACTTT.

This clone was seen more than once but under ten times. V usage is TRBV4-3 and J usage is TRBJ1-2; 10 nucleotides agree with TRBD1. Germline CDR1 and CDR2: LGHNA and YSLEER. CDR3 size: 14 residues. J lost 2 bases, V lost 3 bases, and 0 bases had no gene match. The CDR3 DNA reads as TGCGCCAGCAGCCAGGACAGGGGGAACTATGGCTACACCTTC. Residues: CASSQDRGNYGYTF.

J is TRBJ2-2 and V is TRBV4-1; a weak D match, TRBD1 (6 bases). The V gene's germline CDR1 is MGHRA and CDR2 YSYEKL. V was shortened by 0 bases and J by 3 bases, with 11 bases between the two germline ends. There are 16 residues in the CDR3. In nucleotides, the CDR3 is TGCGCCAGCAGCCAAGATTATGACAGGCACACCGGGGAGCTGTTTTTT. Amino acid sequence: CASSQDYDRHTGELFF.

This clone has more than one count but fewer than ten. V gene TRBV6-5 combines with J gene TRBJ1-3, with 11 bases that match TRBD1. V shed 9 bases, J shed 8 bases, and the junction held 6 bases outside the gene matches. Germline V gene sequence: CDR1 MNHEY, CDR2 SVGAGI. The CDR3 loop spans 13 amino acids. Here the CDR3 reads CASWTGGRDTIYF. As DNA, the CDR3 is TGTGCCAGTTGGACAGGGGGCAGAGACACCATATATTTT.

The V and J genes are TRBV24-1 and TRBJ2-5; D perhaps matches TRBD1 (8 bases). The germline V gene has CDR1 KGHDR and CDR2 SFDVKD. The ends were cut back, 3 bases at V and 5 bases at J, with 18 bases in the middle. The CDR3 has 16 residues. In DNA form, the CDR3 reads TGTGCCACCAGTGATGGGGGGGCAGGGGGCCTGGAGACCCAGTACTTC. As protein: CATSDGGAGGLETQYF.

V is TRBV5-1 and J is TRBJ2-2, with unresolved D. Germline CDR1 is SGHRS and CDR2 is YFSETQ. The CDR3 has 14 amino acids. V was trimmed by 0 bases and J by 6 bases, leaving 9 bases between them. CDR3 coding DNA: TGCGCCAGCAGCTTGGAGTCTAGATCCGGGGAGCTGTTTTTT. Translating it yields CASSLESRSGELFF.

This chain connects TRBV13 to TRBJ2-3; D might be TRBD1 (5 bases). The CDR3 has 15 residues. The germline V gene encodes CDR1 PRHDT and CDR2 FYEKMQ (reference sequence). With 5 bases removed from V and 0 bases from J, the gap between germline ends came to 12 bases. CDR3 in amino acids: CASSPRQTSTDTQYF. The CDR3 coding sequence is TGTGCCAGCAGCCCACGACAGACTAGCACAGATACGCAGTATTTT.

The rearrangement links TRBV14 to TRBJ1-5; D unclear. The CDR3 is made up of 13 amino acids. The V gene's germline CDR1 is SGHDN and CDR2 FVKESK. V was shortened by 0 bases and J by 7 bases, with 7 bases between the two germline ends. The CDR3 DNA reads as TGTGCCAGCAGCCAAGAAGGAGGACAGCCCCAGCATTTT. Protein: CASSQEGGQPQHF.

The chain links TRBV10-3 to TRBJ1-4; D is undetermined. The CDR3 has 17 residues. V dropped 0 bases and J dropped 0 bases, with 11 bases sitting between them. CDR1 is ENHRY, CDR2 SYGVKD, per germline. CDR3 nucleotide sequence: TGTGCCATCAGTGAGTCGAGCTCCTTTGCAACTAATGAAAAACTGTTTTTT. It encodes CAISESSSFATNEKLFF.

The chain combines TRBV10-3 with TRBJ2-7; tentatively, D is TRBD2 (5 bases). This CDR3 has 12 residues. V was shortened by 6 bases and J by 2 bases, with 8 bases between the two germline ends. From germline, CDR1 is ENHRY and CDR2 SYGVKD. The chain's CDR3 is CAIRSGTYEQYF. The CDR3 coding sequence is TGTGCCATCAGGAGCGGTACCTACGAGCAGTACTTC.

The genes are TRBV27 and TRBJ2-2; TRBD2 is a possible D gene (6 bases). Per the germline V gene, CDR1 is MNHEY and CDR2 is SMNVEV (reference sequence). The CDR3 runs 17 residues. V lost 3 bases to trimming and J lost 5 bases, with 19 bases between them. The CDR3 nucleotides are TGTGCCAGCAGTTTGCGGGGAACCGGGTCAACAACCGGGGAGCTGTTTTTT. Translating gives CASSLRGTGSTTGELFF.

The chain combines TRBV27 with TRBJ2-2; 10 bases fit TRBD2. This CDR3 spans 15 amino acids. V shed 4 bases, J shed 5 bases, and the junction held 4 bases outside the gene matches. Germline assignment: CDR1 MNHEY and CDR2 SMNVEV (reference sequence). The CDR3 sequence: CASSSSGRGTGELFF. The CDR3 nucleotides are TGTGCCAGCAGTTCTAGCGGGAGAGGGACCGGGGAGCTGTTTTTT.

The chain employs TRBV19 and TRBJ1-2; the D is unclear. CDR1 and CDR2 (germline): LNHDA, SQIVND (reference sequence). Deletions cut 6 bases from V and 4 bases from J, with 18 bases between. The CDR3 runs to 15 residues. CDR3 loop: CASSFAGTPFYGYTF. The CDR3 nucleotides read TGTGCCAGTAGCTTCGCGGGAACTCCCTTCTATGGCTACACCTTC. The full variable domain, rest sourced from reference TRBV19 and TRBJ1-2, is DGGITQSPKYLFRKEGQNVTLSCEQNLNHDAMYWYRQDPGQGLRLIYYSQIVNDFQKGDIAEGYSVSREKKESFPLTVTSAQKNPTAFYLCASSFAGTPFYGYTFGSGTRLTVV.

This chain links TRBV7-2 with TRBJ1-2; possible D gene TRBD1, 5 bases. Trimming took off 1 base at V and 5 bases at J, with 11 bases between the two ends. The CDR3 runs to 14 residues. Germline V lookup: CDR1 SGHTA, CDR2 FQGNSA. The CDR3 is CASSLVGQGYGYTF. In DNA, the CDR3 is TGTGCCAGCAGCTTAGTCGGGCAGGGATATGGCTACACCTTC. Full variable domain (missing parts from reference TRBV7-2 and TRBJ1-2): GAGVSQSPSNKVTEKGKDVELRCDPISGHTALYWYRQSLGQGLEFLIYFQGNSAPDKSGLPSDRFSAERTGGSVSTLTIQRTQQEDSAVYLCASSLVGQGYGYTFGSGTRLTVV.